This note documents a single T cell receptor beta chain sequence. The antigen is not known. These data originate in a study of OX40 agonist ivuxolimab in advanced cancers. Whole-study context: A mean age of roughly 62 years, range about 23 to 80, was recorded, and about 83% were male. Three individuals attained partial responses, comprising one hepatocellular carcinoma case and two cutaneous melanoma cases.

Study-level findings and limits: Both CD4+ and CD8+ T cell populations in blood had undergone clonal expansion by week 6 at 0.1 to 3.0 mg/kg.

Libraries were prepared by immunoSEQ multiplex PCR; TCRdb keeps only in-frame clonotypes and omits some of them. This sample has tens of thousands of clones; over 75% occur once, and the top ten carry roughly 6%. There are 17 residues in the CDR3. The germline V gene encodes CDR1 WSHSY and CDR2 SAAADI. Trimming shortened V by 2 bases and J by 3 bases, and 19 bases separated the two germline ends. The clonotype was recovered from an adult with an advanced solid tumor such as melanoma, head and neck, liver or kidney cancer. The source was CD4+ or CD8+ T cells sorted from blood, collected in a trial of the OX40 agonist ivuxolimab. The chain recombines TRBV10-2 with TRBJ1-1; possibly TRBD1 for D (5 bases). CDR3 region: CASSEGLRLMGDTEAFF. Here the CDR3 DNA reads TGCGCCAGCAGTGAGGGTTTACGATTAATGGGGGACACTGAAGCTTTCTTT.